This T cell receptor beta chain stems from a study of CD8 T cells in ankylosing spondylitis. Study outcomes and limitations: A TCR beta motif made of several highly homologous variants seemed typical of ankylosing spondylitis blood.

TCRdb passed the 5' RACE reads through MiXCR, listing each CDR3 protein once. The repertoire holds 750,000 to 850,000 distinct CDR3 sequences, with about 12% as singletons. This clonotype has at least ten counts. What it binds is unknown. Trimming removed 0 bases from V and 3 bases from J, with 5 bases in between. The CDR3 totals 12 residues. Per germline, CDR1 DFQATT and CDR2 SNEGSKA (reference sequence). The source of this sequence is a male donor with ankylosing spondylitis. Sequencing was done on a sample of blood, either unsorted or a sorted T cell fraction (not recorded which). The chain couples TRBV20-1 to TRBJ2-5; D not certain. As DNA, the CDR3 is TGCAGTGCTAGAGAAGGGAAAGAGACCCAGTACTTC. Its translation is CSAREGKETQYF.